This T cell receptor (beta chain) originates from a study of cytomegalovirus exposure and HLA in healthy donors. V lost 0 bases, J lost 5 bases, and 11 bases lay in between. The CDR3 spans 14 residues. CDR1 SGHRS and CDR2 YFSETQ come from the germline V gene. The protocol was immunoSEQ multiplex PCR, while the TCRdb copy is restricted to in-frame clones and leaves out a portion. Seen here are nearly 80,000 clones, roughly 93% observed once, and the top ten hold approximately 4%. Study-level findings and limits: The study put under 200 TCR beta chains on its list as cytomegalovirus-associated. Among TCR sequences, most were rare, though some public TCRs appeared in many donors. Among the CMV-associated chains, three were confirmed in vitro as specific for CMV antigens. As was reported, the classifier diagnosed cytomegalovirus status with high specificity and sensitivity.

In the case of this clone: The antigen is not known.

V is TRBV5-1 and J is TRBJ2-5; D is possibly TRBD2 (6 bases). This TCR derives from a woman aged 25 to 39 in good health and CMV-seronegative. Sequenced sample: PBMCs. In DNA form, the CDR3 reads TGCGCCAGCAGCTTGGGGGCAGGAGGGGAGACCCAGTACTTC. This encodes CASSLGAGGETQYF. Looking up the rest from reference TRBV5-1 and TRBJ2-5 gives the full variable domain: KAGVTQTPRYLIKTRGQQVTLSCSPISGHRSVSWYQQTPGQGLQFLFEYFSETQRNKGNFPGRFSGRQFSNSRSEMNVSTLELGDSALYLCASSLGAGGETQYFGPGTRLLVL.